The clone carrying this T cell receptor beta chain was recorded only once. Its antigen is undetermined. The PCR had 60 Vbeta and 13 Jbeta primers. Profiled with immunoSEQ multiplex PCR; TCRdb holds only in-frame clones, not every one. Of roughly 80,000 clones listed, about two thirds are singletons. The sample comes from a study of cytomegalovirus exposure and HLA in healthy donors. Overall study results and limits: Later genetic work tied a missense DCLRE1C variant to beta-chain V and J trimming. Per a later analysis, HLA-associated TCR beta chains showed more clonal expansion than other, equally common TCR beta chains.

V was pared by 5 bases and J by 8 bases, with 18 bases between. The germline gives CDR1 MGHRA, CDR2 YSYEKL. CDR3 size: 14 residues. The chain joins TRBV4-1 to TRBJ1-2, with D perhaps matching TRBD1 (5 bases). Specimen: PBMCs. This receptor was identified in a woman aged 45 to 65 in good health and CMV-seropositive. The CDR3 loop is CASSTGGGERGYTF. The DNA for the CDR3 is TGCGCCAGCAGCACAGGCGGTGGAGAAAGGGGCTACACCTTC.